Following are 18 T cell receptor beta chains from one sample sequenced in a study of shared clonotypes between healthy human individuals. Here immunoSEQ multiplex PCR was the method, and the copy in TCRdb shows in-frame clones only, minus some. The sample includes 1.5 million to 2.5 million clones, roughly 94% of them seen just once. CD45RO-negative, CCR7-positively selected cells formed the naive CD8 fraction, excluding terminally differentiated effector memory CD45RA+ cells. The sample comprised naive CD8+ T cells sorted from blood. These receptor sequences come from a man younger than 35 in good health.

Worth noting for this clone: The same CDR3 also results from other DNA sequences found in this sample. V gene TRBV5-4 combines with J gene TRBJ1-1; a weak D match, TRBD1 (5 bases). CDR3 length: 13 residues. The germline gives CDR1 SGHNT, CDR2 YYREEE (reference sequence). V was shortened by 1 base and J by 2 bases, with 6 bases between the two germline ends. The CDR3 DNA reads as TGTGCCAGCAGCTTGAGGGGAAACACTGAAGCTTTCTTT. This encodes CASSLRGNTEAFF.

This clone was recorded once. This chain joins TRBV9 and TRBJ2-7, with a weak D call TRBD1 (6 bases). This CDR3 is 16 amino acids long. In germline, CDR1 is SGDLS, CDR2 YYNGEE. The germline V and J ends were trimmed by 2 bases and 3 bases, with 18 bases remaining between them. The CDR3, as DNA: TGTGCCAGCAGCGTGAGCTCCTCCGAGACAGGCTACGAGCAGTACTTC. Amino acids: CASSVSSSETGYEQYF.

This clone is a singleton in its sample. The chain has TRBV28 and TRBJ1-1; D might be TRBD1 (5 bases). Per the germline V gene, CDR1 is MDHEN and CDR2 is SYDVKM. This CDR3 comprises 15 residues. V lost 2 bases and J 8 bases, leaving 18 bases between the germline ends. CDR3 in amino acids: CASSLEGGGAREAFF. The CDR3, as DNA: TGTGCCAGCAGTTTAGAGGGCGGGGGAGCCCGAGAAGCTTTCTTT.

This clone was seen a handful of times. The sample carries other DNA sequences with the same CDR3. The chain carries TRBV28 and TRBJ2-7, with unresolved D. Per the germline V gene, CDR1 is MDHEN and CDR2 is SYDVKM. This CDR3 has 10 amino acids. Trimming took 3 bases from V and 6 from J, leaving 3 bases between them. CDR3 coding DNA: TGTGCCAGCAGTTTTGGCGAGCAGTACTTC. It specifies CASSFGEQYF.

CDR3 residues: CASSLGGGSYGYTF. The CDR3 nucleotides read TGTGCCAGCAGCTTAGGCGGCGGTAGCTATGGCTACACCTTC. The chain is built from TRBV7-8 and TRBJ1-2; D is unresolved. Germline loops: CDR1 SGHVS, CDR2 FQNEAQ. Trimming shortened V by 1 base and J by 4 bases, and 10 bases separated the two germline ends. CDR3 size: 14 residues.

The V gene is TRBV29-1, the J gene TRBJ2-3, with D possibly TRBD1 on 5 matching bases. This CDR3 contains 13 residues. The germline V and J ends were trimmed by 4 bases and 1 base, with 9 bases remaining between them. Per germline, CDR1 SQVTM and CDR2 ANQGSEA. The DNA for the CDR3 is TGCAGCGTTGTAGTAGGGGGCACAGATACGCAGTATTTT. The encoded protein is CSVVVGGTDTQYF.

The chain uses TRBV6-5 and TRBJ2-5, with D possibly TRBD2 on 6 matching bases. Trimming shortened V by 0 bases and J by 3 bases, and 8 bases separated the two germline ends. This CDR3 region has 14 residues. Germline CDR1 reads MNHEY; CDR2 reads SVGAGI. Here the CDR3 reads CASSYSGGKETQYF. Here the CDR3 DNA reads TGTGCCAGCAGTTACTCCGGGGGTAAAGAGACCCAGTACTTC.

The sample holds a few counts of this clone. Other nucleotide sequences in the sample specify the same CDR3. V and J are TRBV27 and TRBJ1-5; 7 bases agree with TRBD1. This CDR3 comprises 15 residues. Germline V gene data show CDR1 as MNHEY and CDR2 as SMNVEV (reference sequence). The trim removed 1 base at V and 4 bases at J, leaving 4 bases unmatched. The CDR3 nucleotides are TGTGCCAGCAGTTTATACAGGGGAAGAAATCAGCCCCAGCATTTT. Protein: CASSLYRGRNQPQHF.

This clone was detected only a few times. V gene TRBV5-4 combines with J gene TRBJ1-2, with D hard to call. Germline CDR1 and CDR2: SGHNT and YYREEE (reference sequence). V was shortened by 4 bases and J by 7 bases, with 20 bases between the two germline ends. This CDR3 region has 15 residues. The CDR3: CASSPPMGSSSGYTF. CDR3 nucleotides: TGTGCCAGCAGCCCGCCAATGGGCAGTTCAAGTGGCTACACCTTC.

The chain has TRBV6-5 and TRBJ1-4; no reliable D call. V was pared by 5 bases and J by 8 bases, with 18 bases between. Germline V CDR1 and CDR2: MNHEY, SVGAGI. The CDR3 covers 15 residues. CDR3 protein: CASSPHINGEEKLFF. The CDR3 region has the DNA TGTGCCAGCAGTCCCCACATAAACGGAGAGGAAAAACTGTTTTTT.

The V call is TRBV6-1, the J call TRBJ2-1, with D possibly being TRBD1 (6 bases). The V end was cut by 10 bases, the J end by 3 bases, with 19 bases between. CDR1 is MNHNS and CDR2 is SASEGT in the germline V gene. CDR3 length equals 15 residues. In DNA form, the CDR3 reads TGTGCCACAGGGGTCCACAGGGTGAGCTACAATGAGCAGTTCTTC. It yields the protein CATGVHRVSYNEQFF.

This clone has just one count. The chain uses TRBV5-1 and TRBJ2-1; weak D call: TRBD2 (6 bases). There are 13 residues in the CDR3. The germline V gene has CDR1 SGHRS and CDR2 YFSETQ. V lost 3 bases, J lost 3 bases, and 7 bases lay in between. CDR3 in amino acids: CASSWGDYNEQFF. CDR3 nucleotides: TGCGCCAGCAGCTGGGGGGACTACAATGAGCAGTTCTTC. The variable domain in full, completed from reference TRBV5-1 and TRBJ2-1, reads KAGVTQTPRYLIKTRGQQVTLSCSPISGHRSVSWYQQTPGQGLQFLFEYFSETQRNKGNFPGRFSGRQFSNSRSEMNVSTLELGDSALYLCASSWGDYNEQFFGPGTRLTVL.

V usage is TRBV29-1 and J usage is TRBJ2-1; 9 bases align to TRBD1. The V gene end was trimmed by 4 bases and the J gene end by 4 bases; junction bases not matched to a gene: 2. CDR1 is SQVTM, CDR2 ANQGSEA, per germline. The CDR3 totals 13 residues. This chain's CDR3 is CSVVTGGYNEQFF. The CDR3 DNA reads as TGCAGCGTTGTGACAGGGGGTTACAATGAGCAGTTCTTC.

The V call is TRBV7-8, the J call TRBJ1-2; D uncertain. Germline V lookup: CDR1 SGHVS, CDR2 FQNEAQ. The CDR3 sequence is 13 residues long. V dropped 2 bases and J dropped 5 bases, with 9 bases sitting between them. The CDR3 here is CASSLSAVYGYTF. The CDR3 nucleotides are TGTGCCAGCAGCTTATCAGCGGTATATGGCTACACCTTC.

The gene calls are TRBV7-9 and TRBJ2-7; D gene uncertain. This CDR3 comprises 17 residues. With 2 bases removed from V and 2 bases from J, the gap between germline ends came to 19 bases. Germline-derived CDR1 and CDR2 are SEHNR and FQNEAQ (reference sequence). The CDR3 coding sequence is TGTGCCAGCAGCTTAAACCCTGGACCGATCCTACCCTACGAGCAGTACTTC. Its translation is CASSLNPGPILPYEQYF.

The chain carries TRBV6-6 and TRBJ2-4; TRBD2 matches at 7 bases. This CDR3 contains 14 residues. Losses at the gene ends were 2 bases for V and 6 bases for J; bases not matched to a gene: 4. Germline assignment: CDR1 MNHNY and CDR2 SVGAGI (reference sequence). The CDR3 bases are TGTGCCAGCAGTTACGGACTAGAAATAAACATTCAGTACTTC. The encoded protein is CASSYGLEINIQYF.

The J gene is TRBJ1-1, the V gene TRBV9, with 9 positions matching TRBD1. CDR1 is SGDLS, CDR2 YYNGEE, per germline. After removal of 3 bases from V and 3 bases from J, the junction contained 3 bases not matched to a gene. This CDR3 is 14 amino acids long. The CDR3 sequence: CASSDGTGYTEAFF. The CDR3 bases are TGTGCCAGCAGCGACGGGACAGGGTACACTGAAGCTTTCTTT.

V is TRBV2 and J is TRBJ2-7, with D unclear. CDR1 and CDR2 (germline): SNHLY, FYNNEI. The ends were cut back, 6 bases at V and 0 bases at J, with 18 bases in the middle. CDR3 size: 16 residues. As DNA, the CDR3 is TGTGCCAGCAGATATGGTTCGTCGGAACTCTCCTACGAGCAGTACTTC. Amino acids: CASRYGSSELSYEQYF. Using reference TRBV2 and TRBJ2-7 for the parts outside the CDR3, the full variable domain is EPEVTQTPSHQVTQMGQEVILRCVPISNHLYFYWYRQILGQKVEFLVSFYNNEISEKSEIFDDQFSVERPDGSNFTLKIRSTKLEDSAMYFCASRYGSSELSYEQYFGPGTRLTVT.